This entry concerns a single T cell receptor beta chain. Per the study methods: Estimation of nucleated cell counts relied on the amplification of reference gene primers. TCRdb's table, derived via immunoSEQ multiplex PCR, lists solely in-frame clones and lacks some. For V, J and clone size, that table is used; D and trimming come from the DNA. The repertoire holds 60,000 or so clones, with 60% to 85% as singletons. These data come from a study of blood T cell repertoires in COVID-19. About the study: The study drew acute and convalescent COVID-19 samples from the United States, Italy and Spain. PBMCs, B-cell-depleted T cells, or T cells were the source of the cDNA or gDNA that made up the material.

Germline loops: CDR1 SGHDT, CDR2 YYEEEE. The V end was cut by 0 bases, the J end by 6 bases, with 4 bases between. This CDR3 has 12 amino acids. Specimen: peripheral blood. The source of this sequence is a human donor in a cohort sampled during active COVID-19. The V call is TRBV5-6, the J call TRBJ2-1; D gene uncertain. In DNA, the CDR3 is TGTGCCAGCAGCTTGGGGCCCAATGAGCAGTTCTTC. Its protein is CASSLGPNEQFF.